This T cell receptor (beta chain) originates from a study of cytotoxic CD8 clonotypes in ibrutinib-treated CLL. Study-wide background: After median 68 months, approximately 14 stayed in remission, some 12 progressed; responses approximately 24 partial, 2 complete.

The study, taken as a whole, reports: At the start, clonality exceeded age-matched healthy donors and followed circulating CD8+ T-cell counts.

Generated by immunoSEQ multiplex PCR, the TCRdb table keeps only in-frame clones and is missing some. The sample comprises more than 110,000 clones, roughly 76% of which are singletons, and approximately 5.1% rests with the top ten. The CDR3 has 14 amino acids. Germline V gene data show CDR1 as SGHRS and CDR2 as YFSETQ. V was clipped by 2 bases and J by 6 bases, with 11 bases between them. Note on this clone: Antigen: not known.

The sample in question was PBMCs, obtained after 24 months of ibrutinib treatment. J is TRBJ2-2 and V is TRBV5-1; no firm D call. The receptor's source is a human donor with chronic lymphocytic leukemia. The CDR3 reads CASSFVGGPGELFF. The CDR3 DNA reads TGCGCCAGCAGCTTTGTGGGTGGCCCCGGGGAGCTGTTTTTT. Full variable domain (remainder filled in from reference TRBV5-1 and TRBJ2-2): KAGVTQTPRYLIKTRGQQVTLSCSPISGHRSVSWYQQTPGQGLQFLFEYFSETQRNKGNFPGRFSGRQFSNSRSEMNVSTLELGDSALYLCASSFVGGPGELFFGEGSRLTVL.